This TCR beta chain was retrieved from a study of blood T cell repertoires in COVID-19 (dated by TCRdb to the early 2020s). Notes on the research overall: The collaborator samples originated in the United States, Italy and Spain and spanned the acute and convalescent phases of COVID-19. The material from the prospective study consisted of cDNA or gDNA derived from T cells, B-cell-depleted T cells, or PBMCs. Subjects who had been exposed to COVID-19, were actively infected with it, or had recovered from it provided the deeply sampled blood TCRbeta repertoires that made up the dataset. A freely available public database, intended as a resource for researchers studying the immune response to SARS-CoV-2, is where the repertoires were released. The samples were drawn from two sources: the first 160 participants of the ongoing ImmuneRACE study, and approximately 1,300 subjects contributed by 6 global collaborators. The sample metadata nearly always contained a de-identified subject ID, COVID-19 status, age in years and sex. Where HLA class I and class II types were available, the types were taken from metadata supplied by the sample provider, not from assay-based typing. Beyond this particular receptor, the publication reports: Clinical and demographic metadata were provided uncurated, with the amount varying by source and participant.

Comment on this clone: Its target antigen remains unknown. Base-call qualities are not available, and no considerably larger clone is one nucleotide away.

In the prospective study, participants were about 18 to 90 years old, resided in about two dozen geographic areas of the United States, and were enrolled through a virtual design. Cohort assignment in the prospective study relied on participant-reported clinical history from a screening survey and a study questionnaire. Recovered participants in ImmuneRACE Cohort 3 were defined by two consecutive negative NP/OP PCR tests, clearance by a healthcare professional, or resolution of symptoms. Each participant in the prospective study had whole blood, serum and a nasopharyngeal or oropharyngeal swab collected by mobile phlebotomists. Over a roughly 2-month period, participants in the prospective study had the option of providing additional blood draws and questionnaires. Before DNA extraction, blood samples from the prospective study were shipped at room temperature or frozen. TCRbeta CDR3 regions were amplified from genomic DNA by means of the immunoSEQ Assay, a bias-controlled multiplex PCR. Regarding the original processing steps: Nucleated cell counts per sample were estimated from amplification of reference gene primers within the assay. To quantify the absolute abundance of each unique TCRbeta CDR3 rearrangement, sequence reads were collapsed and filtered. For each sample, productive Simpson clonality was calculated as the square root of Simpson's diversity index across productive rearrangements. Sourced from immuneACCESS, this table was stored by TCRdb with only in-frame sequences that have V and J called. A share of the clones is absent; for the studies checked, an unresolved V gene accounts for under half, and the remainder has no known explanation. D and trimming were read from the DNA, whereas the V and J calls and clone size are those reported in that table. This sample has about 330,000 clones in its table, and roughly 88% of those were observed once. About 5% of the sample belongs to the ten largest clones.

V is reduced by 3 bases and J by 1 base, leaving a spacing of 19 bases between them. The germline V gene provides CDR1 MDHEN and CDR2 SYDVKM. From cysteine to phenylalanine, the CDR3 is 18 amino acids long. CDR3 DNA is the only sequence kept; it has 54 bases, read in frame from the first base. Input material: PBMCs or T cells enriched from blood (not recorded which). The sequence links TRBV28 to TRBJ1-5, with an unclear D gene assignment. The sequence derives from a man aged 30-40 years who had recovered from COVID-19. The CDR3 in this case is CASSFSVQFTVSNQPQHF. In nucleotide form, the sequence is TGTGCCAGCAGTTTCAGTGTACAGTTTACCGTGAGCAATCAGCCCCAGCATTTT.